The 31 T cell receptor beta chains below were found in one sample sequenced in a study of T cells in localized non-small cell lung cancer. The data were produced by immunoSEQ multiplex PCR, yet TCRdb's version contains in-frame clones alone and is incomplete. This table holds about 52,000 clones, about 88% found once. The sample was PBMCs, taken before any cancer treatment. All receptors derive from a female donor with stage II lung adenocarcinoma.

In its sample, this clone was seen a few times. The genes are TRBV2 and TRBJ1-2; no clear D. Per germline, CDR1 SNHLY and CDR2 FYNNEI. The ends were cut back, 5 bases at V and 8 bases at J, with 9 bases in the middle. The CDR3 is 11 amino acids. DNA for the CDR3: TGTGCCAGCAGTAGGACTTCGGGCTACACCTTC. Its protein is CASSRTSGYTF.

The V and J genes are TRBV4-1 and TRBJ2-3; 16 nucleotides align to TRBD2. The CDR3 is 16 amino acids. Germline assignment: CDR1 MGHRA and CDR2 YSYEKL. V dropped 3 bases and J dropped 10; count of bases not matched to a gene: 7. CDR3 amino acids: CASSHPGTSGGVPQYF. As DNA, the CDR3 is TGCGCCAGCAGCCACCCCGGGACTAGCGGGGGGGTACCGCAGTATTTT.

The V gene is TRBV2, the J gene TRBJ1-4; TRBD1 might be the D (6 bases). The CDR3 has 14 amino acids. The germline V and J ends were trimmed by 2 bases and 8 bases, with 12 bases remaining between them. The germline V gene encodes CDR1 SNHLY and CDR2 FYNNEI. The CDR3 loop reads CASSETGFQEKLFF. In nucleotides, the CDR3 is TGTGCCAGCAGTGAAACAGGGTTTCAGGAAAAACTGTTTTTT.

The chain links TRBV10-3 to TRBJ1-2; no clear D gene. Germline CDR1 reads ENHRY; CDR2 reads SYGVKD. CDR3 length: 14 residues. Trimming cost V 8 bases and J 5 bases, with 18 bases left between them. The CDR3 DNA reads TGTGCCATCCTGGGCGACGAGAGGAGATATGGCTACACCTTC. This translates into CAILGDERRYGYTF.

The chain has TRBV6-4 and TRBJ2-2; 9 bases map to TRBD1. CDR1 and CDR2 (germline): MRHNA, SNTAGT. Trimming took 2 bases from V and 2 from J; bases not matched to a gene: 6. CDR3 length equals 17 residues. The CDR3 loop reads CASSDGRDRANTGELFF. CDR3 in DNA: TGTGCCAGCAGTGACGGCCGGGACAGGGCTAACACCGGGGAGCTGTTTTTT.

In nucleotides, the CDR3 is TGTGCCAGCCGCATAGGGAGCTCTGGAAACACCATATATTTT. This translates into CASRIGSSGNTIYF. This rearrangement joins TRBV5-6 to TRBJ1-3, with unresolved D. The germline V gene has CDR1 SGHDT and CDR2 YYEEEE. V was cut by 7 bases and J by 0 bases, with 11 bases left in between. The CDR3 contains 14 residues.

The V and J genes are TRBV7-8 and TRBJ1-1, with 7 bases that match TRBD1. The CDR3 contains 17 residues. Germline-derived CDR1 and CDR2 are SGHVS and FQNEAQ. Trimming at V came to 5 bases and at J to 4 bases, leaving 16 bases not matched to a gene. The DNA of the CDR3 is TGTGCCAGCAGCCCCCGGGGGGGAGGGGGCGAGGGCACTGAAGCTTTCTTT. Amino acid sequence: CASSPRGGGGEGTEAFF.

The chain is built from TRBV2 and TRBJ2-7, with TRBD1 matching over 9 bases. The CDR3 is 14 amino acids. Losses at the gene ends were 1 base for V and 6 bases for J; bases not matched to a gene: 4. Per the germline V gene, CDR1 is SNHLY and CDR2 is FYNNEI. This chain's CDR3 is CASSEEGQGVEQYF. The CDR3 bases are TGTGCCAGCAGTGAAGAGGGACAGGGTGTCGAGCAGTACTTC.

The rearrangement uses TRBV12-5 and TRBJ2-1, with D perhaps TRBD2 (5 bases). The germline gives CDR1 LGHNT, CDR2 FRNRAP. The CDR3 totals 14 residues. V gave up 1 base and J gave up 6 bases, with 10 bases separating them. The CDR3 is CASGLDLAVNEQFF. Written as DNA, the CDR3 is TGTGCTAGTGGTTTGGATCTAGCTGTCAATGAGCAGTTCTTC.

The chain couples TRBV5-1 to TRBJ1-2; 7 bases fit TRBD1. The J segment lost 5 bases and the V segment lost 7 bases, leaving 5 bases of the junction unmatched. The CDR3 has 12 residues. The germline V gene encodes CDR1 SGHRS and CDR2 YFSETQ. CDR3 in DNA: TGCGCCAGCTCAGGGACAGAGTATGGCTACACCTTC. It specifies CASSGTEYGYTF.

This chain connects TRBV5-1 to TRBJ1-6; D gene unclear. The CDR3 sequence is 14 residues long. Germline V gene data show CDR1 as SGHRS and CDR2 as YFSETQ. V was cut by 0 bases and J by 10 bases, with 11 bases left in between. CDR3 in DNA: TGCGCCAGCAGCTTGGACAGTTTAGACTCACCCCTCCACTTT. This codes for CASSLDSLDSPLHF.

This chain uses TRBV29-1 with TRBJ1-1; D gene unclear. The CDR3 consists of 12 residues. In germline, CDR1 is SQVTM, CDR2 ANQGSEA. Trimming shortened V by 3 bases and J by 8 bases, and 13 bases separated the two germline ends. This CDR3 is CSVDRSGWEAFF. Written as DNA, the CDR3 is TGCAGCGTTGATCGGTCGGGGTGGGAAGCTTTCTTT.

The chain links TRBV5-1 to TRBJ2-7; a possible D gene is TRBD1 (7 bases). Trimming cost V 0 bases and J 2 bases, with 12 bases left between them. CDR3 length: 15 amino acids. CDR1 SGHRS and CDR2 YFSETQ come from the germline V gene. Here the CDR3 reads CASSLGGGTAYEQYF. CDR3 sequence (DNA): TGCGCCAGCAGCTTGGGCGGCGGGACAGCCTACGAGCAGTACTTC.

The chain couples TRBV27 to TRBJ2-1, with 11 bases lining up with TRBD2. The CDR3 runs 16 residues. The J segment lost 7 bases and the V segment lost 5 bases, leaving 10 bases of the junction unmatched. Per germline, CDR1 MNHEY and CDR2 SMNVEV (reference sequence). The DNA of the CDR3 is TGTGCCAGCAGTCCGCTAGCGGGGGGCCCATCGAATGAGCAGTTCTTC. The encoded protein is CASSPLAGGPSNEQFF.

The J gene is TRBJ2-7, the V gene TRBV7-6; TRBD2 matches 8 bases. V lost 5 bases to trimming and J lost 7 bases; unmatched junction nucleotides: 13. This CDR3 region has 15 residues. CDR1 is SGHVS and CDR2 is FNYEAQ in the germline V gene. The CDR3 loop reads CASSPSGRGAQEQYF. In DNA, the CDR3 is TGTGCCAGCAGCCCCTCCGGGCGGGGGGCACAGGAGCAGTACTTC.

J is TRBJ1-6 and V is TRBV19; 8 positions agree with TRBD1. The CDR3 spans 13 residues. Germline CDR1 reads LNHDA; CDR2 reads SQIVND (reference sequence). With 2 bases clipped from V and 10 bases from J, the junction kept 1 base outside the gene matches. CDR3 in amino acids: CASSISGGSPLHF. The CDR3, as DNA: TGTGCCAGTAGTATATCAGGGGGCTCACCCCTCCACTTT.

The CDR3 region is CASSLVRGHEQYF. In DNA, the CDR3 is TGTGCCAGCAGCTTAGTTCGGGGCCACGAGCAGTACTTC. The chain uses TRBV13 and TRBJ2-7; D is possibly TRBD1 or TRBD2 (5 bases each). This CDR3 comprises 13 residues. Between the trimmed V and J ends, which lost 1 base and 5 bases, there was a span of 9 bases. Per the germline V gene, CDR1 is PRHDT and CDR2 is FYEKMQ (reference sequence).

The chain uses TRBV11-2 and TRBJ2-3, with D uncertain. CDR1 is SGHAT, CDR2 FQNNGV, per germline. Trimming pared 5 bases from V and 6 bases from J, leaving 9 bases between. The CDR3 covers 12 residues. The CDR3 is CASSRPPDTQYF. The CDR3 region has the DNA TGTGCCAGCAGCCGCCCGCCGGATACGCAGTATTTT. The entire variable domain, with the rest obtained from reference TRBV11-2 and TRBJ2-3, is as follows: EAGVAQSPRYKIIEKRQSVAFWCNPISGHATLYWYQQILGQGPKLLIQFQNNGVVDDSQLPKDRFSAERLKGVDSTLKIQPAKLEDSAVYLCASSRPPDTQYFGPGTRLTVL.

The CDR3 bases are TGTGCCACCAGCGGGGGGGGCAGCACCTACGAGCAGTACTTC. Amino acids: CATSGGGSTYEQYF. This chain joins TRBV15 and TRBJ2-7; TRBD2 is a possible D gene (7 bases). The CDR3 has 14 residues. V shed 5 bases and J shed 2 bases, with 13 bases lying between them. Germline V gene data show CDR1 as LNHNV and CDR2 as YYDKDF (reference sequence).

This clone was counted a few times. The V call is TRBV28, the J call TRBJ2-1, with D maybe TRBD2 (5 bases). The CDR3 totals 14 residues. V dropped 2 bases and J dropped 9 bases, with 14 bases sitting between them. From germline, CDR1 is MDHEN and CDR2 SYDVKM. The CDR3 is CASSLVYGKGEQFF. The CDR3 bases are TGTGCCAGCAGTTTAGTTTACGGGAAGGGTGAGCAGTTCTTC.

This rearrangement joins TRBV7-6 to TRBJ1-1; D might be TRBD1 (6 bases). The V end lost 1 base, the J end lost 5 bases, and 11 bases lay between the germline ends. This CDR3 spans 14 amino acids. Per the germline V gene, CDR1 is SGHVS and CDR2 is FNYEAQ. In DNA, the CDR3 is TGTGCCAGCAGCTTAGGTACAGGGTGGACTGAAGCTTTCTTT. This translates into CASSLGTGWTEAFF.

This chain uses TRBV5-4 with TRBJ2-3; TRBD2 agrees at 8 bases. CDR3 length: 14 amino acids. The J segment lost 8 bases and the V segment lost 0 bases, leaving 5 bases of the junction unmatched. The germline V gene has CDR1 SGHNT and CDR2 YYREEE (reference sequence). The CDR3 loop reads CASSLGTSLRTQYF. As DNA, the CDR3 is TGTGCCAGCAGCTTGGGGACTAGCCTTCGTACGCAGTATTTT.

The chain links TRBV27 to TRBJ1-1; D remains unclear. The CDR3 covers 13 residues. Trimming left V 0 bases short and J 3 bases short, with 5 bases between. Germline-derived CDR1 and CDR2 are MNHEY and SMNVEV (reference sequence). This chain's CDR3 is CASSLSGYTEAFF. CDR3 bases: TGTGCCAGCAGTTTATCCGGTTACACTGAAGCTTTCTTT.

This rearrangement joins TRBV6-5 to TRBJ1-5, with TRBD1 as a possible D gene (5 bases). Germline loops: CDR1 MNHEY, CDR2 SVGAGI. This CDR3 has 16 residues. The germline V and J ends were trimmed by 4 bases and 0 bases, with 13 bases remaining between them. Here the CDR3 reads CASSSRRGGSNQPQHF. In nucleotides, the CDR3 is TGTGCCAGCAGTTCCAGGCGTGGGGGTAGCAATCAGCCCCAGCATTTT.

The gene calls are TRBV13 and TRBJ2-7; D perhaps matches TRBD1 (5 bases). This CDR3 spans 13 amino acids. The V end was cut by 0 bases, the J end by 3 bases, with 6 bases between. The germline gives CDR1 PRHDT, CDR2 FYEKMQ (reference sequence). The CDR3, as DNA: TGTGCCAGCAGCTTAGGTCAGGGCTACGAGCAGTACTTC. Translating it yields CASSLGQGYEQYF.

The J gene is TRBJ2-7, the V gene TRBV18, with D perhaps assigned TRBD1 or TRBD2 (5 bases each). Germline lookup yields CDR1 KGHSH and CDR2 LQKENI. The V gene lost 3 bases and the J gene lost 0 bases, with 15 bases spanning the gap. This CDR3 has 16 residues. CDR3 sequence reads: CASSPILGTGSYEQYF. Here the CDR3 DNA reads TGTGCCAGCTCACCGATTTTAGGGACGGGCTCCTACGAGCAGTACTTC.

This clone appeared a single time. The V and J genes are TRBV5-4 and TRBJ2-1; weak D call: TRBD2 (6 bases). CDR3 size: 15 residues. Looked up from germline, CDR1 is SGHNT and CDR2 is YYREEE (reference sequence). V lost 0 bases, J lost 8 bases, and 15 bases lay in between. The CDR3 sequence is CASSLVAAQADEQFF. The DNA for the CDR3 is TGTGCCAGCAGCTTGGTAGCGGCCCAGGCCGATGAGCAGTTCTTC.

This clone was observed a single time. The V gene is TRBV5-1, the J gene TRBJ2-3; 7 bases map to TRBD1. The CDR3 consists of 13 residues. The V and J ends lost 0 bases and 5 bases, in that order; junction bases with no gene match: 0. In germline, CDR1 is SGHRS, CDR2 YFSETQ. The CDR3 DNA follows: TGCGCCAGCAGCTTGGACAGGGGAGATACGCAGTATTTT. Residues: CASSLDRGDTQYF.

This clone appeared a few times. The chain is built from TRBV11-2 and TRBJ2-7, with TRBD1 matching over 10 bases. CDR1 and CDR2 (germline): SGHAT, FQNNGV. J lost 2 bases, V lost 0 bases, and 1 base had no gene match. This CDR3 contains 15 residues. This chain's CDR3 is CASSLDGTGAYEQYF. CDR3 nucleotides: TGTGCCAGCAGCTTAGACGGGACAGGGGCCTACGAGCAGTACTTC.

The chain carries TRBV5-1 and TRBJ2-5; the D gene is possibly TRBD2 (6 bases). The CDR3 runs to 15 residues. CDR1 is SGHRS, CDR2 YFSETQ, per germline. DNA of the CDR3: TGCGGCTCAAGCTTGTCTACTAGCCGTGGTGAGACCCAGTACTTC. This gives the protein CGSSLSTSRGETQYF.

V gene TRBV6-4 combines with J gene TRBJ1-2; D gene uncertain. The V end was cut by 6 bases, the J end by 6 bases, with 26 bases between. Germline-derived CDR1 and CDR2 are MRHNA and SNTAGT. The CDR3 has 17 residues. As DNA, the CDR3 is TGTGCCAGCAGCCCCCGTGGGGAGCCCCTCGAGAGGCATGGCTACACCTTC. This gives the protein CASSPRGEPLERHGYTF.